These 17 T cell receptor beta chains were all obtained from the same sample, sequenced in a study of technical replicates of blood from four donors. Sequencing was performed with immunoSEQ multiplex PCR; in TCRdb, only in-frame clones are kept and a portion is missing. Of about 82,000 clones in the sample, under 96% were seen once. Sequencing was performed on T cells isolated from PBMCs. The source is a human donor in good health.

This chain links TRBV11-2 with TRBJ2-3; TRBD2 aligns across 10 bases. Germline CDR1 and CDR2: SGHAT and FQNNGV. J lost 5 bases, V lost 2 bases, and 7 bases had no gene match. This CDR3 region has 16 residues. As DNA, the CDR3 is TGTGCCAGCAGCTTACACCTAGCGGGAGACGAAGATACGCAGTATTTT. It yields the protein CASSLHLAGDEDTQYF.

The chain carries TRBV28 and TRBJ1-1; TRBD1 matches at 8 bases. Germline trimming cut 6 bases from V and 1 base from J; bases unmatched to any gene: 10. CDR1 is MDHEN and CDR2 is SYDVKM in the germline V gene. The CDR3 length is 16 residues. CDR3 sequence (DNA): TGTGCCAGCAGCCCGTACGCCGGGACAGGGAACACTGAAGCTTTCTTT. It codes for CASSPYAGTGNTEAFF.

The chain links TRBV28 to TRBJ2-7; the D gene is possibly TRBD1 (5 bases). The length of the CDR3 is 16 residues. V was cut by 5 bases and J by 0 bases, with 17 bases left in between. Germline V CDR1 and CDR2: MDHEN, SYDVKM. CDR3 bases: TGTGCCAGCAGTCTTCCCCTGGGGCCCAGCTCCTACGAGCAGTACTTC. Translating gives CASSLPLGPSSYEQYF.

The chain has TRBV5-5 and TRBJ1-4, with D tentatively TRBD1 (6 bases). The CDR3 totals 15 residues. Trimming took off 4 bases at V and 8 bases at J, with 18 bases between the two ends. The germline V gene has CDR1 SGHKS and CDR2 YYEKEE (reference sequence). The CDR3 nucleotides are TGTGCCAGCAGCGCGCCCCAGACAGGAAGCGAAAAACTGTTTTTT. It is translated as CASSAPQTGSEKLFF.

The DNA for the CDR3 is TGTGCCAGCAGCGTCTCCGGGACAGGGTCGAATGAGCAGTTCTTC. Translated: CASSVSGTGSNEQFF. This sequence joins TRBV9 and TRBJ2-1; 9 nucleotides line up with TRBD1. Germline CDR1 SGDLS, CDR2 YYNGEE. This CDR3 contains 15 residues. V was pared by 2 bases and J by 7 bases, with 7 bases of the junction left unmatched.

This clone was observed a single time. This chain joins TRBV4-3 and TRBJ2-1; 7 nucleotides match TRBD2. Germline loops: CDR1 LGHNA, CDR2 YSLEER. There are 12 residues in the CDR3. J gave up 8 bases and V 3 bases, and 1 base lay outside the gene matches. CDR3 region: CASSQGGYEQFF. CDR3 sequence (DNA): TGCGCCAGCAGCCAGGGAGGGTATGAGCAGTTCTTC.

V is TRBV15 and J is TRBJ2-1; 7 positions agree with TRBD2. The germline V gene has CDR1 LNHNV and CDR2 YYDKDF (reference sequence). The CDR3 extends over 15 amino acids. The V and J ends lost 2 bases and 3 bases, in that order; junction bases with no gene match: 4. The CDR3 bases are TGTGCCACCAGCAGAAGGCGGGGGTACTACAATGAGCAGTTCTTC. It encodes CATSRRRGYYNEQFF.

This sequence joins TRBV27 and TRBJ1-1; no definite D call. Germline loops: CDR1 MNHEY, CDR2 SMNVEV (reference sequence). V was shortened by 2 bases and J by 7 bases, with 14 bases between the two germline ends. The CDR3 extends over 14 amino acids. The CDR3 bases are TGTGCCAGCAGTTTACGGGGTTGGGTAGATGAAGCTTTCTTT. The encoded protein is CASSLRGWVDEAFF.

In this sample, this clone turned up once. The CDR3 bases are TGTGCCAGCAGCGCTTCTTCGTCCAGCTCCTACAATGAGCAGTTCTTC. This encodes CASSASSSSSYNEQFF. The chain links TRBV9 to TRBJ2-1; D gene ambiguous. The CDR3 has 16 amino acids. Germline V gene sequence: CDR1 SGDLS, CDR2 YYNGEE. V lost 3 bases and J 0 bases, leaving 13 bases between the germline ends.

This chain joins TRBV27 and TRBJ1-2; 8 nucleotides match TRBD1. Looked up from germline, CDR1 is MNHEY and CDR2 is SMNVEV (reference sequence). This CDR3 comprises 13 residues. V lost 6 bases and J lost 4; bases outside the gene matches: 4. The CDR3: CASSLGQGYGYTF. The DNA of the CDR3 is TGTGCCAGCAGCCTTGGACAGGGCTATGGCTACACCTTC.

The V gene is TRBV9, the J gene TRBJ2-7; D is perhaps TRBD2 (5 bases). Trimming stripped 3 bases from V and 9 bases from J, with 10 bases between. The CDR3 is made up of 11 amino acids. The V gene's germline CDR1 is SGDLS and CDR2 YYNGEE. This CDR3 reads CASSGSGRQYF. In DNA form, the CDR3 reads TGTGCCAGCAGCGGCAGCGGACGGCAGTACTTC.

This clone was recorded only once. The chain couples TRBV5-1 to TRBJ2-1; tentative D call: TRBD2 (5 bases). The V gene lost 3 bases and the J gene lost 0 bases, with 16 bases spanning the gap. The CDR3 consists of 17 residues. Germline V CDR1 and CDR2: SGHRS, YFSETQ. The CDR3: CASSSSLRGISYNEQFF. The CDR3 region has the DNA TGCGCCAGCAGCTCATCTTTACGGGGAATCTCCTACAATGAGCAGTTCTTC.

The chain has TRBV11-2 and TRBJ2-3; TRBD2 matches 12 bases. CDR1 and CDR2 (germline): SGHAT, FQNNGV. The CDR3 is made up of 19 amino acids. J gave up 2 bases and V 0 bases, and 9 bases lay outside the gene matches. CDR3 residues: CASSLDPGLAGRTTDTQYF. CDR3 DNA sequence: TGTGCCAGCAGCTTAGACCCGGGACTAGCGGGTCGGACCACAGATACGCAGTATTTT. The variable domain in full, with the rest retrieved from reference TRBV11-2 and TRBJ2-3, is EAGVAQSPRYKIIEKRQSVAFWCNPISGHATLYWYQQILGQGPKLLIQFQNNGVVDDSQLPKDRFSAERLKGVDSTLKIQPAKLEDSAVYLCASSLDPGLAGRTTDTQYFGPGTRLTVL.

The rearrangement links TRBV19 to TRBJ1-1; tentatively, D is TRBD1 (5 bases). The CDR3 totals 13 residues. Germline V lookup: CDR1 LNHDA, CDR2 SQIVND (reference sequence). The germline V and J ends were trimmed by 3 bases and 4 bases, with 9 bases remaining between them. CDR3 sequence (DNA): TGTGCCAGTAGTATCCAGGGCGGCACTGAAGCTTTCTTT. Translating it yields CASSIQGGTEAFF.

This chain uses TRBV7-9 with TRBJ2-3, with D hard to call. The germline V gene encodes CDR1 SEHNR and CDR2 FQNEAQ (reference sequence). The CDR3 is made up of 15 amino acids. Trimming took 5 bases from V and 10 from J, leaving 22 bases between them. CDR3 nucleotides: TGTGCCAGCAGCCTCCGGAACTATACACACTTCGCGCAGTATTTT. Translated, it gives CASSLRNYTHFAQYF.

CDR3 residues: CASSVDYRELFF. The CDR3 DNA is TGTGCCAGCAGCGTAGACTACCGGGAGCTGTTTTTT. J is TRBJ2-2 and V is TRBV9; no reliable D call. Between the trimmed V and J ends, which lost 0 bases and 9 bases, there was a span of 6 bases. From germline, CDR1 is SGDLS and CDR2 YYNGEE. The CDR3 contains 12 residues. Complete variable domain (other parts from reference TRBV9 and TRBJ2-2): DSGVTQTPKHLITATGQRVTLRCSPRSGDLSVYWYQQSLDQGLQFLIQYYNGEERAKGNILERFSAQQFPDLHSELNLSSLELGDSALYFCASSVDYRELFFGEGSRLTVL.

The rearrangement links TRBV10-3 to TRBJ2-5; TRBD1 matches at 12 bases. With V trimmed by 6 bases and J by 5 bases, 10 bases remained unmatched. The CDR3 sequence is 16 residues long. Germline values: CDR1 ENHRY, CDR2 SYGVKD. The DNA of the CDR3 is TGTGCCATCAGCGATCCGGGACAGGGGGCTTTTGAGACCCAGTACTTC. Its translation is CAISDPGQGAFETQYF.